The entry below gives a single TCR beta chain sequence along with its context. Its antigen is currently unknown. Relative to the germline gene, one junction end is altered; a read error may explain this. This CDR3 spans 18 amino acids. Per the germline V gene, CDR1 is SSHAT and CDR2 is FNYEAQ (reference sequence). This sample is part of a study of cytomegalovirus exposure and HLA in healthy donors. Study conclusions and caveats: Earlier findings revealed that most TCR beta V segments proved productive either about 90% or about 30% of the time.

PCR used 60 Vbeta primers and 13 Jbeta primers. Data came from immunoSEQ multiplex PCR; TCRdb stores just in-frame clones and leaves some out. The profile shows 100,000 to 150,000 clones, roughly 73% of them singletons. The sample consisted of PBMCs. The rearrangement joins TRBV7-7 to TRBJ2-2; the match to TRBD2 covers 10 bases. The TCR comes from a male donor in good health and CMV-seronegative. The CDR3 DNA is TGTGCTAGCAGCTTAGGGGCTAGCGGGGGAAGCAACACCGGGGAGCTGTTTTTT. The encoded protein is CASSLGASGGSNTGELFF. Full variable domain (remainder filled in from reference TRBV7-7 and TRBJ2-2): GAGVSQSPRYKVTKRGQDVTLRCDPISSHATLYWYQQALGQGPEFLTYFNYEAQPDKSGLPSDRFSAERPEGSISTLTIQRTEQRDSAMYRCASSLGASGGSNTGELFFGEGSRLTVL.